Detailed here is one T cell receptor (beta chain). Its specificity is not known. This CDR3 comprises 13 residues. The source of the sample is a study of identical twins. Study-wide points: Conclusions were drawn cross-sectionally by statistical analysis, without following the same donors.

TCRdb called the 5' RACE reads again in MiXCR, with one record for every CDR3 protein. The sample consists of hundreds of thousands of distinct CDR3 sequences, roughly 13% of them appearing once. The sequence came from a woman in her late teens or twenties in good health. This chain connects TRBV21-1 to TRBJ2-7. TRBV21-1 is listed as a pseudogene. The sample was memory (CD45RO+) T cells sorted from blood. The CDR3 loop is CAPKVPFCYEQYF. CDR3 nucleotide sequence: TGTGCCCCGAAGGTACCCTTTTGCTACGAGCAGTACTTC.